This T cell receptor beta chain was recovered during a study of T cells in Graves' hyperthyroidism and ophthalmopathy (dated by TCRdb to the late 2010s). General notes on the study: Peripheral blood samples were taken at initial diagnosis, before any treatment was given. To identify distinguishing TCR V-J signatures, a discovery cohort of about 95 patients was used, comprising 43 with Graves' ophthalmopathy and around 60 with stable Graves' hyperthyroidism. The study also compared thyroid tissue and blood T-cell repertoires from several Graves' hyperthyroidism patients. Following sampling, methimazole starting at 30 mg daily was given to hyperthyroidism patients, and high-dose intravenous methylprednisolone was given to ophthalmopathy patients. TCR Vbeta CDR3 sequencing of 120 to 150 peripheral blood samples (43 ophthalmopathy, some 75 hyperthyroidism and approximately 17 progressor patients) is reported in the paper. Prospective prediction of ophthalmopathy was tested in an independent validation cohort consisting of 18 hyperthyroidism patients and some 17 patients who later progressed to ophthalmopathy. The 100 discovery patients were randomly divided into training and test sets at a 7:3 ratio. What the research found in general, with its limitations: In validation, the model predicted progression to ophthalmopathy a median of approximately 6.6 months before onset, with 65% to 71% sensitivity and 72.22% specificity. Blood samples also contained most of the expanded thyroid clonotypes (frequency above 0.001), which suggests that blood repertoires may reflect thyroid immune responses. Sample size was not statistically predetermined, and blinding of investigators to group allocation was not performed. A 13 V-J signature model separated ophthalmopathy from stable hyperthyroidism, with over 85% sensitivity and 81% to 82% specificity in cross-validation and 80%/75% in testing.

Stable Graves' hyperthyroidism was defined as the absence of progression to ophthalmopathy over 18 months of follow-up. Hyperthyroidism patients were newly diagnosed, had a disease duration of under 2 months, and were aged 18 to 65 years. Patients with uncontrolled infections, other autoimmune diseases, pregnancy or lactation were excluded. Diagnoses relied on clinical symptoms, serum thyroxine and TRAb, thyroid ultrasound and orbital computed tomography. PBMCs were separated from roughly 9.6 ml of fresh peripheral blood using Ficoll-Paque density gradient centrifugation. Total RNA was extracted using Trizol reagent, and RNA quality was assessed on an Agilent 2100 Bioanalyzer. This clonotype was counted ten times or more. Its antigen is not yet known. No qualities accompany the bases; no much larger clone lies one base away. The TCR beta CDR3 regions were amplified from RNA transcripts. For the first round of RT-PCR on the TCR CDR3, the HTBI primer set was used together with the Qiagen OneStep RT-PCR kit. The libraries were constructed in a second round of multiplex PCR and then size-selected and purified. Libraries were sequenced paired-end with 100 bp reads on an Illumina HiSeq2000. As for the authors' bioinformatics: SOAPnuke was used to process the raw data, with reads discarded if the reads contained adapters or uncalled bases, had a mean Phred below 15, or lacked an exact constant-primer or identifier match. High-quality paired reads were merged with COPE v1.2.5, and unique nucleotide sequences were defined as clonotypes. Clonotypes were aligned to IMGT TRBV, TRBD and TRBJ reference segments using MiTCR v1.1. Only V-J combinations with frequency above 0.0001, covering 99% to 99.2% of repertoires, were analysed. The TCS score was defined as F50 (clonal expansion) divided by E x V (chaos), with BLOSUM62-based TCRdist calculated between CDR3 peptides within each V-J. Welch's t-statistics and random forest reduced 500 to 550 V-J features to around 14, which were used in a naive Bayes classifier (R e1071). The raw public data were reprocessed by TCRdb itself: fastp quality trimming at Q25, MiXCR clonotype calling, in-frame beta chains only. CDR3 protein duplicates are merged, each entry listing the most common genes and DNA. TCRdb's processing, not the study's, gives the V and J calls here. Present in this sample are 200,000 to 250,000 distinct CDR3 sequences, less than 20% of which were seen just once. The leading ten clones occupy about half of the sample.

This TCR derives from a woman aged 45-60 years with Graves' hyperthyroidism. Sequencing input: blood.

The CDR3 is CASSFVRQETQYF. In nucleotide form, the sequence is TGTGCCAGCAGCTTTGTTAGGCAAGAGACCCAGTACTTC. The rearrangement combines TRBV7-8 with TRBJ2-5; the D gene is not confidently resolved. The CDR3 runs 13 residues from the cysteine to the phenylalanine. The sequence is cut down to CDR3 DNA, 39 bases in frame from base 1. From a lookup of the germline V gene, CDR1 and CDR2 are SGHVS and FQNEAQ. V loses 3 bases, J loses 2 bases, and the germline ends lie 7 bases apart. With the rest looked up from the reference TRBV7-8 and TRBJ2-5 genes rather than sequenced, the full variable domain is GAGVSQSPRYKVAKRGQDVALRCDPISGHVSLFWYQQALGQGPEFLTYFQNEAQLDKSGLPSDRFFAERPEGSVSTLKIQRTQQEDSAVYLCASSFVRQETQYFGPGTRLLVL.